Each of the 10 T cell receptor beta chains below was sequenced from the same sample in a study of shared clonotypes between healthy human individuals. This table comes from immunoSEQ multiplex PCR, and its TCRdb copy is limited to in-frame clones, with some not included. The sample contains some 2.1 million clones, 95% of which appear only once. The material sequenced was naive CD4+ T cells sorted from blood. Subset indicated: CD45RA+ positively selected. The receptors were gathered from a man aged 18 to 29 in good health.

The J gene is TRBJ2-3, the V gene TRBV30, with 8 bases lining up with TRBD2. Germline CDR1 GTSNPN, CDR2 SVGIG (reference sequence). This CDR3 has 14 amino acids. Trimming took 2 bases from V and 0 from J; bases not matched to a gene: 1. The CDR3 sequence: CAWSPSGSTDTQYF. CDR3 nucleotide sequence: TGTGCCTGGAGTCCTAGCGGGAGCACAGATACGCAGTATTTT.

The CDR3, as DNA: TGTGCCAGCAGTTACCTCTATGGACAGGCTAATGAAAAACTGTTTTTT. It encodes CASSYLYGQANEKLFF. The genes are TRBV6-5 and TRBJ1-4; 7 bases map to TRBD1. Trimming at V came to 2 bases and at J to 3 bases, leaving 6 bases not matched to a gene. CDR1 and CDR2 (germline): MNHEY, SVGAGI. The CDR3 sequence is 16 residues long.

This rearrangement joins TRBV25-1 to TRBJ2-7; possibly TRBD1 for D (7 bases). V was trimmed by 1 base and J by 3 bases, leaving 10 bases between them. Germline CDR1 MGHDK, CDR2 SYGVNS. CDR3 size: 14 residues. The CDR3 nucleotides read TGTGCCAGCAGTGAATGGGGGGACAGCTACGAGCAGTACTTC. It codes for CASSEWGDSYEQYF.

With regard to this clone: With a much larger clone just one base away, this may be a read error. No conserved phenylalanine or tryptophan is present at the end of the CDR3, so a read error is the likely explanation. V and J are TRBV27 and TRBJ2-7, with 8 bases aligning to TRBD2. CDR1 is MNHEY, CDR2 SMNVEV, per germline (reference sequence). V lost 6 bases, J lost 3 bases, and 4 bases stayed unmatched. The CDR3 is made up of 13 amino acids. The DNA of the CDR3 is TGTGCCAGCAGGAAAAGCGGGGGCTACGAGCAGTACTCC. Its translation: CASRKSGGYEQYS.

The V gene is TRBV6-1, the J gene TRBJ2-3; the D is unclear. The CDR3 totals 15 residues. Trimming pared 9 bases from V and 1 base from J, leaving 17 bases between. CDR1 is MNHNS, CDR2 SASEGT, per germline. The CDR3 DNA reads TGTGCCAGTCTCGAGCCCGTTAAGGGCACAGATACGCAGTATTTT. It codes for CASLEPVKGTDTQYF.

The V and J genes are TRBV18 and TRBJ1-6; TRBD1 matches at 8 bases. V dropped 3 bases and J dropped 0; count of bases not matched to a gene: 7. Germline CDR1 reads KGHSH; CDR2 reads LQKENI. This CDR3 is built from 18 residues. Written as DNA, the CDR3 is TGTGCCAGCTCACCTTGGGACAGGTCTAGCTCCTATAATTCACCCCTCCACTTT. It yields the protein CASSPWDRSSSYNSPLHF.

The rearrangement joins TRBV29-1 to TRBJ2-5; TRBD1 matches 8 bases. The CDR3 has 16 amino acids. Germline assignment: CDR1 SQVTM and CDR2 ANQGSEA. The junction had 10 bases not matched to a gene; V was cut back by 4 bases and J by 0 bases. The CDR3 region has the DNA TGCAGCGTTGGCGTAGGACAGGGTTGGTACCAAGAGACCCAGTACTTC. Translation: CSVGVGQGWYQETQYF.

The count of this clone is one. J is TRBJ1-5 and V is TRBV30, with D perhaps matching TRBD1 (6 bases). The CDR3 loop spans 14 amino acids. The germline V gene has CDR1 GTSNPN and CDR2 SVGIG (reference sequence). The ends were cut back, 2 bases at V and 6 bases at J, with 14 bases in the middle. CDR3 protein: CAWSTTGQFQPQHF. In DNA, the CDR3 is TGTGCCTGGAGTACCACAGGGCAGTTTCAGCCCCAGCATTTT.

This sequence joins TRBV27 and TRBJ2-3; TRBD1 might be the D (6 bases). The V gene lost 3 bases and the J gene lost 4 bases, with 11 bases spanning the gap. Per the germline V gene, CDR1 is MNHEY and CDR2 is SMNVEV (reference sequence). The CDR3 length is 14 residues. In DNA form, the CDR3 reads TGTGCCAGCAGTTTGAGGGGGATCGCAGATACGCAGTATTTT. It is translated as CASSLRGIADTQYF.

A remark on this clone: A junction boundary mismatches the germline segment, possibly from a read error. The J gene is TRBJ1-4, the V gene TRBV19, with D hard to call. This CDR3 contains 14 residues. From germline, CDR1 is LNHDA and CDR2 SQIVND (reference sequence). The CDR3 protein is CASSVETTNEKLFF. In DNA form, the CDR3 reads TGTGCCAGTAGTGTAGAAACAACTAATGAAAAACTGTTTTTT.